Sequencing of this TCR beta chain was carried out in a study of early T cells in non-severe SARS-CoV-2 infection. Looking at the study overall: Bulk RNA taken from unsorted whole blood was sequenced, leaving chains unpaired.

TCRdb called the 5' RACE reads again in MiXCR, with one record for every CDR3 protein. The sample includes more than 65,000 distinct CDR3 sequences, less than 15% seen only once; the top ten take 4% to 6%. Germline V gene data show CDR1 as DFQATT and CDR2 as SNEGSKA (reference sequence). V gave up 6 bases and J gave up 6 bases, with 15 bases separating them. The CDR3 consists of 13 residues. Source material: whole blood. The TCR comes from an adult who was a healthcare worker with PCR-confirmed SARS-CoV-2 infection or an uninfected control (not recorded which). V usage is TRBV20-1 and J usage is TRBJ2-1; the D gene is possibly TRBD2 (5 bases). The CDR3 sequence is CSALRFEGNEQFF. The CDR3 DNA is TGCAGTGCCCTCCGTTTTGAGGGCAATGAGCAGTTCTTC.